This T cell receptor (beta chain) emerged from a study of CD8 T cells in ankylosing spondylitis. This clonotype was detected ten times or more. TCRdb reprocessed the 5' RACE reads with MiXCR, giving one entry per CDR3 protein. This sample has about 200,000 distinct CDR3 sequences, with roughly 25% found just once. Germline V gene sequence: CDR1 MNHEY, CDR2 SVGEGT. V lost 10 bases and J 1 base, leaving 7 bases between the germline ends. CDR3 length equals 11 residues. The V call is TRBV6-2 or TRBV6-3, the J call TRBJ1-1; no clear D gene. The sequenced sample consisted of blood, either unsorted or a sorted T cell fraction (not recorded which). The clonotype was recovered from a male donor with ankylosing spondylitis or in good health (not recorded which). This chain's CDR3 is CATRENTEAFF. The CDR3, as DNA: TGTGCCACAAGGGAGAACACTGAAGCTTTCTTT.